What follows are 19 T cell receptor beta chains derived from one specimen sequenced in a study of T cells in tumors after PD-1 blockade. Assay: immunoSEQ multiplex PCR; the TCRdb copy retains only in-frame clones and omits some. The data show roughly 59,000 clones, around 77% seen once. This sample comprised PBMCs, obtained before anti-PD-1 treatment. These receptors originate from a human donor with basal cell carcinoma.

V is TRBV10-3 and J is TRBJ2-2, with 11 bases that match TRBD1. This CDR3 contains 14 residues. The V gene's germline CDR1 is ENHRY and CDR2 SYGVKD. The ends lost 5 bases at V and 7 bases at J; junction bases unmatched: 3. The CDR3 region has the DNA TGTGCCATCAGTACCGGGACAGGGGGCGGGGAGCTGTTTTTT. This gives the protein CAISTGTGGGELFF.

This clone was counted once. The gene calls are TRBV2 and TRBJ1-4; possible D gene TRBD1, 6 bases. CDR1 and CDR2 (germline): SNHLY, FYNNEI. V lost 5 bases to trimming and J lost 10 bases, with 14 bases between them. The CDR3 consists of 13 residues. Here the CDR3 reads CASSTGSLGKLFF. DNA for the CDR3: TGTGCCAGCAGTACAGGGTCCCTAGGAAAACTGTTTTTT.

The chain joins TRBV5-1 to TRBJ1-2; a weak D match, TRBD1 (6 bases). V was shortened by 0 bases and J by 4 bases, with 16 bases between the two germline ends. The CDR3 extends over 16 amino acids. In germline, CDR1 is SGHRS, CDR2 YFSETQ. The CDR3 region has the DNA TGCGCCAGCAGCTTGGGTGATTCGGGACACCCCTATGGCTACACCTTC. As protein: CASSLGDSGHPYGYTF.

This chain's CDR3 is CASSLNYGYTF. CDR3 sequence (DNA): TGTGCCAGCAGTCTAAACTATGGCTACACCTTC. The chain links TRBV25-1 to TRBJ1-2; D call uncertain. The CDR3 contains 11 residues. CDR1 is MGHDK and CDR2 is SYGVNS in the germline V gene. Trimming cost V 5 bases and J 2 bases, with 3 bases left between them.

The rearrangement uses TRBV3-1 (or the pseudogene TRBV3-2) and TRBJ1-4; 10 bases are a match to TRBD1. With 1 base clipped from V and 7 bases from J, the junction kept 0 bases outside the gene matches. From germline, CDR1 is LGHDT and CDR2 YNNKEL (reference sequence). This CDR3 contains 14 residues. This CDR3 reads CASSQGQGAEKLFF. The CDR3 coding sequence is TGTGCCAGCAGCCAAGGACAGGGGGCTGAAAAACTGTTTTTT.

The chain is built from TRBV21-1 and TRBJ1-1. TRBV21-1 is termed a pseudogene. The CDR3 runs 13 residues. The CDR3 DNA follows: TGTGCCAGCATCTGGACTGTGAACACTGAAGCTTTCTTT. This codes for CASIWTVNTEAFF.

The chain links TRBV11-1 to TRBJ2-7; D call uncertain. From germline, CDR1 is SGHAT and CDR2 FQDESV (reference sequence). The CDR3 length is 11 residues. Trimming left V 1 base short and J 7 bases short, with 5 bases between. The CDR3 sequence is CASSLGSEQYF. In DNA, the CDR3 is TGTGCCAGCAGCTTAGGATCGGAGCAGTACTTC.

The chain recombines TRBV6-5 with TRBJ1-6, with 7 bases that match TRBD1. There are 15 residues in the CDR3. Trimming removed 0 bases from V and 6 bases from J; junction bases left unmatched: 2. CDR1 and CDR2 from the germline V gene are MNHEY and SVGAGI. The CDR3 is CASSYSGQPNSPLHF. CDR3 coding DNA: TGTGCCAGCAGTTACTCGGGACAGCCTAATTCACCCCTCCACTTT.

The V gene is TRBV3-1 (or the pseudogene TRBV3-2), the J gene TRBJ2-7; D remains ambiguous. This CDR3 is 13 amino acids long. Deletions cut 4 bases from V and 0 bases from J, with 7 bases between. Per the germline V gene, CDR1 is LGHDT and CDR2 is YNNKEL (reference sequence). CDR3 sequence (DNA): TGTGCCAGCAGCCGCCGGCCCTCCTACGAGCAGTACTTC. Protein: CASSRRPSYEQYF.

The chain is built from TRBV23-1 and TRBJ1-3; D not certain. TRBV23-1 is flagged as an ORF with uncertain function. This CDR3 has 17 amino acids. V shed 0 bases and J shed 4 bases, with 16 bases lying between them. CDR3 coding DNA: TGCGCCAGCAGTCAATCCCAGGACGGTCTTCCAGGAAACACCATATATTTT. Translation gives CASSQSQDGLPGNTIYF.

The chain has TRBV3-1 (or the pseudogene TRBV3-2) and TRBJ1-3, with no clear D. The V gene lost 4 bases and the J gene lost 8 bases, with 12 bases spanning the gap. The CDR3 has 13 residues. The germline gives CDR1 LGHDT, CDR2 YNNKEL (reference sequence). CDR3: CASSLQLSDTIYF. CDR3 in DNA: TGTGCCAGCAGCCTACAATTGTCGGACACCATATATTTT.

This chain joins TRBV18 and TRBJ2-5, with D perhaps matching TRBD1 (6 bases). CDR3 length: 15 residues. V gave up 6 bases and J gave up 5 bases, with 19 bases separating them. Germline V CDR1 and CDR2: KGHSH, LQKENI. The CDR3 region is CASSPNTGSGETQYF. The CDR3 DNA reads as TGTGCCAGCTCGCCTAATACAGGGTCCGGGGAGACCCAGTACTTC.

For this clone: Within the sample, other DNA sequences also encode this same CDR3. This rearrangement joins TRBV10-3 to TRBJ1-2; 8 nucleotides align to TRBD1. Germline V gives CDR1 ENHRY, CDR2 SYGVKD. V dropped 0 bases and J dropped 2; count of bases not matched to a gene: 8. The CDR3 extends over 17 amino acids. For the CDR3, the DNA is TGTGCCATCAGTGAGTCGAATTTAAGACAGGGGAACTATGGCTACACCTTC. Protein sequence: CAISESNLRQGNYGYTF.

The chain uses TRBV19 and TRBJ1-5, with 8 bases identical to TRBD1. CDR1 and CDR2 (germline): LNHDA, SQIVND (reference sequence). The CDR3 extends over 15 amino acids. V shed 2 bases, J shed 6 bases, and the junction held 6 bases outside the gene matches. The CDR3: CASSIQGARSQPQHF. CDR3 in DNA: TGTGCCAGTAGTATACAGGGGGCGAGGAGTCAGCCCCAGCATTTT.

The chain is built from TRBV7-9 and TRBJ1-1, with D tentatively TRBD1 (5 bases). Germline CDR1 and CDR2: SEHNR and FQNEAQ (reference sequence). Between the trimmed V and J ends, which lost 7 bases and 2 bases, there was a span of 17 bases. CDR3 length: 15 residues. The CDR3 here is CASNSLGGRNTEAFF. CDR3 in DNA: TGTGCCAGCAACTCCCTGGGGGGTAGAAACACTGAAGCTTTCTTT.

CDR3 loop: CASSSTMGDGYTF. The CDR3 DNA follows: TGTGCCAGCAGCTCTACCATGGGGGATGGCTACACCTTC. The J gene is TRBJ1-2, the V gene TRBV7-9; D possibly corresponds to TRBD1 (5 bases). Trimming removed 4 bases at V and 6 bases at J, with 12 bases between. The CDR3 extends over 13 amino acids. CDR1 and CDR2 from the germline V gene are SEHNR and FQNEAQ (reference sequence).

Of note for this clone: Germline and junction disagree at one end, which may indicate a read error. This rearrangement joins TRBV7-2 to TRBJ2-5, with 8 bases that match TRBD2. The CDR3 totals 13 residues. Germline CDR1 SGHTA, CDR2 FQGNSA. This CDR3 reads CASSLAGWETQYF. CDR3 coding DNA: TGTGCCAGCAGCCTAGCGGGTTGGGAGACCCAGTACTTC. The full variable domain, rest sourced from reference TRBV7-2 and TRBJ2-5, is GAGVSQSPSNKVTEKGKDVELRCDPISGHTALYWYRQSLGQGLEFLIYFQGNSAPDKSGLPSDRFSAERTGGSVSTLTIQRTQQEDSAVYLCASSLAGWETQYFGPGTRLLVL.

The CDR3 loop is CASSQDIRQGDTGELFF. The CDR3 DNA reads TGTGCCAGCAGCCAAGATATAAGACAGGGGGACACCGGGGAGCTGTTTTTT. The rearrangement links TRBV3-1 (or the pseudogene TRBV3-2) to TRBJ2-2; 9 bases are a match to TRBD1. The V gene's germline CDR1 is LGHDT and CDR2 YNNKEL (reference sequence). The CDR3 is made up of 17 amino acids. The J segment lost 3 bases and the V segment lost 0 bases, leaving 5 bases of the junction unmatched.

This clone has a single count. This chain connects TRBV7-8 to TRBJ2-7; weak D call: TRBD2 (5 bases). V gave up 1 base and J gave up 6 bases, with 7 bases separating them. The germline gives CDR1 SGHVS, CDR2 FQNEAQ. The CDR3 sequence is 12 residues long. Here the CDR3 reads CASSLGGGEQYF. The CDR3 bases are TGTGCCAGCAGCTTAGGTGGAGGCGAGCAGTACTTC. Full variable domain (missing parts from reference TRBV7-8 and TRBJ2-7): GAGVSQSPRYKVAKRGQDVALRCDPISGHVSLFWYQQALGQGPEFLTYFQNEAQLDKSGLPSDRFFAERPEGSVSTLKIQRTQQEDSAVYLCASSLGGGEQYFGPGTRLTVT.